Sequencing of this T cell receptor beta chain was carried out in a study of T cells after yellow fever vaccination. The study's findings and limits: When the response was secondary, it was weaker but reached its peak faster, day 5 versus 15. Reappearance after the booster was observed for most primary-vaccination clones (roughly 96% CD4, about 86% CD8). CD4 and CD8 compartments shared a small share of clonotypes, likely from convergent recombination.

About this clonotype: Its matching antigen is unknown.

The CDR3 sequence is 12 residues long. The germline V gene encodes CDR1 ENHRY and CDR2 SYGVKD. The V segment lost 11 bases and the J segment 5 bases; nucleotides outside the gene matches: 6. The authors made TCR cDNA by 5'RACE template switching, adding a universal primer site and UMIs. One entry per CDR3 protein, called by TCRdb with MiXCR from the 5' RACE reads. Of 350,000 to 550,000 distinct CDR3 sequences in the sample, approximately 19% were seen once. The sequenced sample was PBMCs, obtained before the yellow fever booster vaccination. The receptor was derived from a man aged 18 to 35 who received the YFV17D yellow fever vaccine. V gene TRBV10-3 combines with J gene TRBJ1-2; TRBD1 agrees at 9 bases. DNA of the CDR3: TGTGCCGCGACAGGGGGTGTATATGGCTACACCTTC. Translation: CAATGGVYGYTF.